The 13 T cell receptor beta chains below all came from one sample that was sequenced in a study of Ad26.COV2.S vaccination and SARS-CoV-2 variants. Assay used: immunoSEQ multiplex PCR; TCRdb lists only in-frame clones, some missing. Among 180,000 or so clones listed, around nine tenths were seen once. The sequencing used peripheral blood, collected after recovery from COVID-19. The receptors derive from a human donor who had recovered from COVID-19.

The chain uses TRBV23-1 and TRBJ1-5; D remains ambiguous. TRBV23-1 is designated an ORF whose function remains uncertain. The CDR3 loop spans 14 amino acids. V was pared by 4 bases and J by 7 bases, with 14 bases between. The CDR3 region is CASSPSWREQPQHF. In DNA, the CDR3 is TGCGCCAGCAGTCCTTCGTGGCGGGAGCAGCCCCAGCATTTT.

The chain has TRBV24-1 and TRBJ1-5, with TRBD1 matching over 9 bases. V shed 9 bases and J 5 bases; nucleotides not matched to a gene: 7. The V gene's germline CDR1 is KGHDR and CDR2 SFDVKD. The CDR3 loop spans 14 amino acids. CDR3 sequence (DNA): TGTGCCACCCCGCCGGGACAGGGACATCAGCCCCAGCATTTT. This codes for CATPPGQGHQPQHF.

V and J are TRBV5-4 and TRBJ2-3, with 9 nucleotides matching TRBD2. The V gene end was trimmed by 4 bases and the J gene end by 1 base; junction bases not matched to a gene: 13. The germline CDR1 and CDR2 sequences are SGHNT and YYREEE (reference sequence). This CDR3 contains 18 residues. CDR3 residues: CASSPTPIAGVGTDTQYF. CDR3 sequence (DNA): TGTGCCAGCAGCCCCACTCCTATAGCGGGAGTAGGCACAGATACGCAGTATTTT.

This chain uses TRBV7-9 with TRBJ2-1, with 11 bases lining up with TRBD2. This CDR3 region has 15 residues. Unmatched junction bases numbered 4, after V lost 2 bases and J lost 7 bases. In germline, CDR1 is SEHNR, CDR2 FQNEAQ (reference sequence). DNA for the CDR3: TGTGCCAGCAGCTTACCTAGCGGGAGGAAGAATGAGCAGTTCTTC. It specifies CASSLPSGRKNEQFF.

The chain recombines TRBV4-2 with TRBJ1-3; D remains ambiguous. Germline V gives CDR1 LGHNA, CDR2 YNFKEQ. V was shortened by 0 bases and J by 0 bases, with 15 bases between the two germline ends. CDR3 length: 18 amino acids. The CDR3 DNA is TGTGCCAGCAGCCAAGACCCCGCTGGCTCTAGCTCTGGAAACACCATATATTTT. As protein: CASSQDPAGSSSGNTIYF.

This clone was detected a few times. The J gene is TRBJ2-7, the V gene TRBV24-1; tentative D call: TRBD2 (5 bases). CDR1 and CDR2 (germline): KGHDR, SFDVKD. V was pared by 3 bases and J by 2 bases, with 22 bases between. The CDR3 runs to 18 residues. The CDR3 DNA sequence: TGTGCCACCAGTGATCCGTCCACTGGACGGGGAGAGCCCTACGAGCAGTACTTC. It is translated as CATSDPSTGRGEPYEQYF.

The rearrangement uses TRBV5-1 and TRBJ2-6; D is ambiguous. This CDR3 contains 16 residues. CDR1 and CDR2 (germline): SGHRS, YFSETQ. Trimming took off 4 bases at V and 0 bases at J, with 11 bases between the two ends. The CDR3 region has the DNA TGCGCCAGCAGCGTCCGGGCAGCCTCTGGGGCCAACGTCCTGACTTTC. Its translation is CASSVRAASGANVLTF.

J is TRBJ2-3 and V is TRBV18; 14 nucleotides line up with TRBD2. The CDR3 is 16 residues long. The V and J ends lost 3 bases and 6 bases, in that order; junction bases with no gene match: 5. Germline values: CDR1 KGHSH, CDR2 LQKENI. The CDR3 DNA reads TGTGCCAGCTCACCTAGACTAGCGGGAGGGGCCGATACGCAGTATTTT. It specifies CASSPRLAGGADTQYF.

This chain joins TRBV7-9 and TRBJ2-1; a possible D gene is TRBD2 (5 bases). The ends were cut back, 1 base at V and 1 base at J, with 11 bases in the middle. The CDR3 contains 16 residues. The V gene's germline CDR1 is SEHNR and CDR2 FQNEAQ (reference sequence). CDR3: CASSLGPWRSYNEQFF. CDR3 nucleotides: TGTGCCAGCAGCTTAGGCCCATGGAGGTCCTACAATGAGCAGTTCTTC. Complete variable domain (other parts from reference TRBV7-9 and TRBJ2-1): DTGVSQNPRHKITKRGQNVTFRCDPISEHNRLYWYRQTLGQGPEFLTYFQNEAQLEKSRLLSDRFSAERPKGSFSTLEIQRTEQGDSAMYLCASSLGPWRSYNEQFFGPGTRLTVL.

This clone occurred once. V gene TRBV12-3 or TRBV12-4 combines with J gene TRBJ1-1; D is unresolved. There are 13 residues in the CDR3. Trimming removed 4 bases from V and 8 bases from J, with 14 bases in between. CDR3 region: CASSSFEKQEAFF. The CDR3 DNA sequence: TGTGCCAGCAGTTCCTTTGAAAAGCAAGAAGCTTTCTTT.

Comments on this clone: This same CDR3 is encoded by further DNA sequences in the sample. The DNA for the CDR3 is TGTGCCAGCAGCTTAGGACAGGGTAGTTCACCCCTCCACTTT. Translation: CASSLGQGSSPLHF. The V and J genes are TRBV7-8 and TRBJ1-6, with 7 bases identical to TRBD1. Trimming took 1 base from V and 9 from J; bases not matched to a gene: 3. The CDR3 loop spans 14 amino acids. Germline V CDR1 and CDR2: SGHVS, FQNEAQ.

The chain recombines TRBV7-2 with TRBJ2-5; D might be TRBD2 (6 bases). Between the trimmed V and J ends, which lost 3 bases and 4 bases, there was a span of 21 bases. Germline assignment: CDR1 SGHTA and CDR2 FQGNSA. The CDR3 covers 17 residues. Here the CDR3 DNA reads TGTGCCAGCAGCTTTCGGGGAGCGGGCCCCCAGGGAGAGACCCAGTACTTC. Its translation is CASSFRGAGPQGETQYF.

The chain recombines TRBV2 with TRBJ1-2; 9 bases fit TRBD1. V lost 6 bases to trimming and J lost 7 bases; unmatched junction nucleotides: 6. From germline, CDR1 is SNHLY and CDR2 FYNNEI. This CDR3 is 13 amino acids long. The CDR3 bases are TGTGCCAGCAGCTATACAGGGGGCGGTGGCTACACCTTC. Protein: CASSYTGGGGYTF. The full variable domain, its missing parts supplied by reference TRBV2 and TRBJ1-2, is EPEVTQTPSHQVTQMGQEVILRCVPISNHLYFYWYRQILGQKVEFLVSFYNNEISEKSEIFDDQFSVERPDGSNFTLKIRSTKLEDSAMYFCASSYTGGGGYTFGSGTRLTVV.